This T cell receptor beta chain was documented in a study of control samples from healthy donors and cancer patients. This CDR3 is built from 13 residues. Germline V CDR1 and CDR2: SNHLY, FYNNEI. The V end lost 3 bases, the J end lost 9 bases, and 12 bases lay between the germline ends. On this clone itself: The same CDR3 also results from other DNA sequences found in this sample.

Assay: immunoSEQ multiplex PCR; the TCRdb copy retains only in-frame clones and omits some. The repertoire holds 120,000 or so clones, approximately 88% seen once, with about 3.7% in the top ten. This chain connects TRBV2 to TRBJ1-5; unclear D gene. The origin of this receptor is a woman aged 55 to 70 with lung cancer. The specimen sequenced was PBMCs. CDR3 region: CASSEMYPRPQHF. In DNA, the CDR3 is TGTGCCAGCAGTGAGATGTATCCGCGGCCCCAGCATTTT.